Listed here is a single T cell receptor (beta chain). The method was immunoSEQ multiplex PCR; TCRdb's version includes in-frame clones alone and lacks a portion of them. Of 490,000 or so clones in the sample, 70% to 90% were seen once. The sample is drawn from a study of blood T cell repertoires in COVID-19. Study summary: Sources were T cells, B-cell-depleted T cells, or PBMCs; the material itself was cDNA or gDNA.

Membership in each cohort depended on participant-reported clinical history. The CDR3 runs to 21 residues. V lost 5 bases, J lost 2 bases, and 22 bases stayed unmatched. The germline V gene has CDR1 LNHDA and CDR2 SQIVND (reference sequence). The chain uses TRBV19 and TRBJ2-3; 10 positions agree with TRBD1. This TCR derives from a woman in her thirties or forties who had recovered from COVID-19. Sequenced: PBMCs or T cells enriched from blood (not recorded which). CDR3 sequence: CASSPSTGGRQQGAVTDTQYF. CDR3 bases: TGTGCCAGTAGTCCGTCGACAGGGGGCCGTCAACAGGGGGCCGTCACAGATACGCAGTATTTT.